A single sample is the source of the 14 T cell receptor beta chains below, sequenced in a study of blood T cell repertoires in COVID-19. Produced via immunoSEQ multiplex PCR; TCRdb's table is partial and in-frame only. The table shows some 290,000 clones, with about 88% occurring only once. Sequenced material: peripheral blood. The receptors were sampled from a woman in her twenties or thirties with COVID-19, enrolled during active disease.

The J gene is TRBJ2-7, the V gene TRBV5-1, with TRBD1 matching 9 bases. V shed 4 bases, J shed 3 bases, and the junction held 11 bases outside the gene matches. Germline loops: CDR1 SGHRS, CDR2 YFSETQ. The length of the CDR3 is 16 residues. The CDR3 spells CASSRRGQGEDYEQYF. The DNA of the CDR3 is TGCGCCAGCAGCAGACGGGGACAGGGCGAAGACTACGAGCAGTACTTC.

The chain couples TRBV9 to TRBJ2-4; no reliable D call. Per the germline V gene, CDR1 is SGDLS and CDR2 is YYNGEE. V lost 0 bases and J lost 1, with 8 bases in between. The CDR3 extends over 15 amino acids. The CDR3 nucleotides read TGTGCCAGCAGCGTAGGTCCAGCGGCCAAAAACATTCAGTACTTC. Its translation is CASSVGPAAKNIQYF.

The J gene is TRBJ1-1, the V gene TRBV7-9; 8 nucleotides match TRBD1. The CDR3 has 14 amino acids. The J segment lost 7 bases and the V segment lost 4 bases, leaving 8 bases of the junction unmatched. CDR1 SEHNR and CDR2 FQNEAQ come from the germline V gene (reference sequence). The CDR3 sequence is CASSYTGGAHEAFF. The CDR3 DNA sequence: TGTGCCAGCAGCTATACAGGGGGAGCTCATGAAGCTTTCTTT.

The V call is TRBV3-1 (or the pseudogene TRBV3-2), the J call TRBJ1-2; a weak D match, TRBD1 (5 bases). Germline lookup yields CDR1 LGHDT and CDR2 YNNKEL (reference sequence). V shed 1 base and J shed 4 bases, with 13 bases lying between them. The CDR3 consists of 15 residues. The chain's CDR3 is CASSQAVGGIYGYTF. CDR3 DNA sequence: TGTGCCAGCAGCCAAGCGGTGGGGGGGATCTATGGCTACACCTTC.

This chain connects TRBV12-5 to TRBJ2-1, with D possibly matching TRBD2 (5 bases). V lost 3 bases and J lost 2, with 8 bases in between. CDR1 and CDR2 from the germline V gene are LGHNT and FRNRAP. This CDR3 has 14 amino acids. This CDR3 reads CASGFSGTYNEQFF. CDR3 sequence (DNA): TGTGCTAGTGGTTTCTCCGGGACCTACAATGAGCAGTTCTTC.

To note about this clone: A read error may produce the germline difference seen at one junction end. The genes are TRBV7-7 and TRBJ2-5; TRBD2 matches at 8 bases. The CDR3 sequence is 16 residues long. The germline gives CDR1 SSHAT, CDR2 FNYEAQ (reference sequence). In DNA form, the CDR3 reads TGTGCTAGCAGCTTACGAGCGGGGGATGCCCCAGGGACCCAGTACTTC. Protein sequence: CASSLRAGDAPGTQYF.

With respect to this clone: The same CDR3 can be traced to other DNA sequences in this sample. In nucleotides, the CDR3 is TGTGCCAGTAGTATAACTGGGAGCTCCTACAATGAGCAGTTCTTC. It codes for CASSITGSSYNEQFF. V gene TRBV19 combines with J gene TRBJ2-1, with D perhaps TRBD2 (5 bases). In germline, CDR1 is LNHDA, CDR2 SQIVND (reference sequence). The germline V and J ends were trimmed by 2 bases and 0 bases, with 8 bases remaining between them. The CDR3 has 15 residues.

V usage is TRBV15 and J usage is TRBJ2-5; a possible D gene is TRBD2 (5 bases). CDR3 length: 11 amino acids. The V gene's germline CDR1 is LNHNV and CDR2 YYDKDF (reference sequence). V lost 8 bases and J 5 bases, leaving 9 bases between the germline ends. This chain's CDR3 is CATGGRETQYF. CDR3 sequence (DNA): TGTGCCACCGGCGGGCGGGAGACCCAGTACTTC.

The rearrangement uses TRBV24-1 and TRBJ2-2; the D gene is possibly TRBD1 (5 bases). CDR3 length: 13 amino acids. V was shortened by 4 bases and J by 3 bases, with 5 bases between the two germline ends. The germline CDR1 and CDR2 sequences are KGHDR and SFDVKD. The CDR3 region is CATSDRDTGELFF. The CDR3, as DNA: TGTGCCACCAGTGACAGGGACACCGGGGAGCTGTTTTTT.

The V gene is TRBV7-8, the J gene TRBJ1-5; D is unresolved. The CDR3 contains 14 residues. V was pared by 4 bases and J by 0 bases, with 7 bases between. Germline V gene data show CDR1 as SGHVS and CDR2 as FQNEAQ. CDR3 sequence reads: CASSSYYSNQPQHF. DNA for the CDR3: TGTGCCAGCAGCTCCTATTATAGCAATCAGCCCCAGCATTTT.

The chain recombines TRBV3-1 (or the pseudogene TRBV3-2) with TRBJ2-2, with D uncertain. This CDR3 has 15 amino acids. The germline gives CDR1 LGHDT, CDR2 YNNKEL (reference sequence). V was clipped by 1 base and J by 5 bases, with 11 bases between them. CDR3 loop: CASSQAGGRTGELFF. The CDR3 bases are TGTGCCAGCAGCCAAGCGGGTGGAAGGACCGGGGAGCTGTTTTTT.

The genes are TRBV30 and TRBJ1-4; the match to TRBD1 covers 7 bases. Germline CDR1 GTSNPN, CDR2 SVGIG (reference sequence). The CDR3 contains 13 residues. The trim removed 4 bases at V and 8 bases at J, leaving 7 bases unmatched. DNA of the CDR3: TGTGCCTGGAAGAGGGGGCAAGAGGAAAAACTGTTTTTT. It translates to CAWKRGQEEKLFF.

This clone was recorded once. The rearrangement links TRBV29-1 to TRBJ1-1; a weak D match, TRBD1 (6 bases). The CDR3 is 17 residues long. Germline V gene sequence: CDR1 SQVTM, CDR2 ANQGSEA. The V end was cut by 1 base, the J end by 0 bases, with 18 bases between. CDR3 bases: TGCAGCGTTGAAGCCAACCCCGACAGGCCCTTGAACACTGAAGCTTTCTTT. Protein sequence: CSVEANPDRPLNTEAFF. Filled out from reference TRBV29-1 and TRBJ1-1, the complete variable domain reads SAVISQKPSRDICQRGTSLTIQCQVDSQVTMMFWYRQQPGQSLTLIATANQGSEATYESGFVIDKFPISRPNLTFSTLTVSNMSPEDSSIYLCSVEANPDRPLNTEAFFGQGTRLTVV.

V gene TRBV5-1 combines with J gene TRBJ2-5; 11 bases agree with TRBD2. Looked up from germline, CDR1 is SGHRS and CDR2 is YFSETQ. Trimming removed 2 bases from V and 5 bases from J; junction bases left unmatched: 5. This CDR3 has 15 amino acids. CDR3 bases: TGCGCCAGCAGCTTATCGACTAGCGGGATGGAGACCCAGTACTTC. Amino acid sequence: CASSLSTSGMETQYF.